A single sample is the source of the 25 T cell receptor beta chains below, sequenced in a study of blood T cell repertoires in COVID-19. The repertoire was sequenced with immunoSEQ multiplex PCR; TCRdb's copy has only in-frame clones and lacks some. In the table there are over 130,000 clones, 70% to 80% of which are singletons. Material for sequencing was peripheral blood. The receptors originated from a woman between 50 and 59 years old with active or convalescent COVID-19.

This chain links TRBV30 with TRBJ1-3; TRBD1 aligns across 9 bases. The germline V gene has CDR1 GTSNPN and CDR2 SVGIG (reference sequence). The V segment lost 4 bases and the J segment 4 bases; nucleotides outside the gene matches: 8. CDR3 size: 15 residues. As DNA, the CDR3 is TGTGCCTGGAATCGGGGGACAGGGTCGGGAAACACCATATATTTT. Translated, it gives CAWNRGTGSGNTIYF. The whole variable domain, remainder taken from reference TRBV30 and TRBJ1-3, is SQTIHQWPATLVQPVGSPLSLECTVEGTSNPNLYWYRQAAGRGLQLLFYSVGIGQISSEVPQNLSASRPQDRQFILSSKKLLLSDSGFYLCAWNRGTGSGNTIYFGEGSWLTVV.

The chain combines TRBV6-1 with TRBJ2-7; D not certain. This CDR3 contains 15 residues. V was shortened by 2 bases and J by 3 bases, with 14 bases between the two germline ends. Germline V gives CDR1 MNHNS, CDR2 SASEGT. In nucleotides, the CDR3 is TGTGCCAGCAGTGAAATTGCGGCCGGAATCTACGAGCAGTACTTC. It encodes CASSEIAAGIYEQYF.

This clone turned up a few times. This rearrangement joins TRBV25-1 to TRBJ2-1, with TRBD2 matching over 9 bases. Germline V lookup: CDR1 MGHDK, CDR2 SYGVNS. V dropped 5 bases and J dropped 8; count of bases not matched to a gene: 4. This CDR3 has 13 amino acids. As DNA, the CDR3 is TGTGCCAGCAGTCGCTGGACTAGCGATGAGCAGTTCTTC. Translated: CASSRWTSDEQFF.

The chain couples TRBV7-2 to TRBJ2-5, with a tentative D call TRBD2 (6 bases). The V end lost 5 bases, the J end lost 1 base, and 20 bases lay between the germline ends. The length of the CDR3 is 17 residues. Per the germline V gene, CDR1 is SGHTA and CDR2 is FQGNSA. CDR3 DNA sequence: TGTGCCAGCAGCCCCCGTAGAGCGGGCCGCACCCAAGAGACCCAGTACTTC. Amino acids: CASSPRRAGRTQETQYF.

V is TRBV30 and J is TRBJ2-1; 9 bases line up with TRBD2. The CDR3 runs to 16 residues. CDR1 is GTSNPN and CDR2 is SVGIG in the germline V gene (reference sequence). Trimming cost V 0 bases and J 4 bases; bases outside gene matches: 7. This CDR3 reads CAWSVTAGGPYNEQFF. The CDR3 DNA is TGTGCCTGGAGTGTAACGGCGGGGGGGCCTTACAATGAGCAGTTCTTC.

V and J are TRBV18 and TRBJ2-7, with D perhaps matching TRBD1 (6 bases). The V gene's germline CDR1 is KGHSH and CDR2 LQKENI. This CDR3 region has 13 residues. Trimming took off 4 bases at V and 7 bases at J, with 14 bases between the two ends. CDR3 in DNA: TGTGCCAGCTCACGGGACACACCGGGGGAGCAGTACTTC. It codes for CASSRDTPGEQYF. Full variable domain (outside the CDR3, taken from reference TRBV18 and TRBJ2-7): NAGVMQNPRHLVRRRGQEARLRCSPMKGHSHVYWYRQLPEEGLKFMVYLQKENIIDESGMPKERFSAEFPKEGPSILRIQQVVRGDSAAYFCASSRDTPGEQYFGPGTRLTVT.

The V call is TRBV6-5, the J call TRBJ1-2; TRBD1 matches 10 bases. The CDR3 has 16 residues. With 1 base clipped from V and 5 bases from J, the junction kept 7 bases outside the gene matches. The germline CDR1 and CDR2 sequences are MNHEY and SVGAGI. The CDR3 protein is CASSYFADRGRYGYTF. In DNA form, the CDR3 reads TGTGCCAGCAGTTACTTCGCGGACAGGGGGAGATATGGCTACACCTTC.

The chain's CDR3 is CASSFRAGGNTEAFF. DNA of the CDR3: TGTGCCAGCAGCTTCAGGGCAGGGGGGAACACTGAAGCTTTCTTT. This chain uses TRBV5-5 with TRBJ1-1; 7 nucleotides align to TRBD1. The CDR3 contains 15 residues. Germline-derived CDR1 and CDR2 are SGHKS and YYEKEE (reference sequence). Trimming removed 2 bases from V and 1 base from J; junction bases left unmatched: 5.

The chain employs TRBV11-1 and TRBJ1-1, with D perhaps TRBD1 (6 bases). This CDR3 has 14 residues. Deletions cut 4 bases from V and 4 bases from J, with 13 bases between. Germline V gene lookup returns CDR1 SGHAT and CDR2 FQDESV (reference sequence). The CDR3 nucleotides are TGTGCCAGCAGCTCCCAGGGGTCGGGCACTGAAGCTTTCTTT. Its protein product is CASSSQGSGTEAFF.

This clone came up a few times. V is TRBV2 and J is TRBJ1-3; D unclear. Germline V gives CDR1 SNHLY, CDR2 FYNNEI. The CDR3 covers 12 residues. V was cut by 6 bases and J by 4 bases, with 7 bases left in between. CDR3 amino acids: CASRGGGNTIYF. CDR3 sequence (DNA): TGTGCCAGCAGGGGAGGGGGAAACACCATATATTTT.

The chain employs TRBV7-2 and TRBJ2-7; the D gene is possibly TRBD1 (5 bases). Germline CDR1 reads SGHTA; CDR2 reads FQGNSA. Trimming cost V 4 bases and J 4 bases, with 11 bases left between them. CDR3 length: 13 residues. CDR3 sequence (DNA): TGTGCCAGCAGCTGGGGCTTGGATTACGAGCAGTACTTC. Protein: CASSWGLDYEQYF.

The chain uses TRBV27 and TRBJ2-1; TRBD2 matches at 9 bases. CDR3 length: 15 amino acids. The germline V gene has CDR1 MNHEY and CDR2 SMNVEV (reference sequence). The ends lost 7 bases at V and 7 bases at J; junction bases unmatched: 11. The CDR3 DNA follows: TGTGCCAGCAAACGGGGCGGGAGGGCGGCGAATGAGCAGTTCTTC. Its translation: CASKRGGRAANEQFF.

The chain combines TRBV6-6 with TRBJ2-2, with TRBD2 identical over 13 bases. V was pared by 5 bases and J by 3 bases, with 6 bases of the junction left unmatched. The CDR3 contains 17 residues. CDR1 is MNHNY and CDR2 is SVGAGI in the germline V gene (reference sequence). CDR3 sequence (DNA): TGTGCCAGCAGTCCCGGGACTAGCGGGATTTACACCGGGGAGCTGTTTTTT. As protein: CASSPGTSGIYTGELFF.

The chain uses TRBV18 and TRBJ2-2, with TRBD1 matching over 7 bases. CDR1 and CDR2 (germline): KGHSH, LQKENI. This CDR3 comprises 15 residues. Trimming cost V 2 bases and J 4 bases; bases outside gene matches: 4. CDR3 sequence (DNA): TGTGCCAGCTCACCAAGGGGGCCCGCCACCGGGGAGCTGTTTTTT. Translation: CASSPRGPATGELFF.

Many counts were recorded for this clone. The genes are TRBV30 and TRBJ2-3; D may be TRBD1 (5 bases). CDR1 is GTSNPN, CDR2 SVGIG, per germline (reference sequence). CDR3 length equals 13 residues. The V end was cut by 3 bases, the J end by 8 bases, with 15 bases between. CDR3 nucleotide sequence: TGTGCCTGGAGCAAACAGGCCCTAGGTACGCAGTATTTT. Translation gives CAWSKQALGTQYF.

This chain links TRBV20-1 with TRBJ1-5; D call uncertain. Germline lookup yields CDR1 DFQATT and CDR2 SNEGSKA (reference sequence). This CDR3 is built from 15 residues. Trimming cost V 3 bases and J 7 bases, with 19 bases left between them. CDR3 bases: TGCAGTGCTAGTTCTCACGCGGGTCGGGCACAGCCCCAGCATTTT. This gives the protein CSASSHAGRAQPQHF.

The chain carries TRBV15 and TRBJ2-2, with TRBD2 matching 15 bases. The V and J ends lost 3 bases and 7 bases, in that order; junction bases with no gene match: 6. The V gene's germline CDR1 is LNHNV and CDR2 YYDKDF (reference sequence). The CDR3 covers 17 residues. The CDR3 nucleotides read TGTGCCACCAGCAGGGGGGGACTAGCGGGAGGAAGCGGGGAGCTGTTTTTT. This encodes CATSRGGLAGGSGELFF.

This chain uses TRBV24-1 with TRBJ2-2; D possibly corresponds to TRBD2 (5 bases). CDR3 length: 13 residues. Germline V lookup: CDR1 KGHDR, CDR2 SFDVKD. Trimming pared 5 bases from V and 6 bases from J, leaving 9 bases between. The CDR3 loop reads CATSGRGAGELFF. For the CDR3, the DNA is TGTGCCACCAGTGGCCGGGGAGCCGGGGAGCTGTTTTTT.

This clone was observed a few times. The gene calls are TRBV4-2 and TRBJ2-7; 9 bases line up with TRBD2. The trim removed 0 bases at V and 3 bases at J, leaving 12 bases unmatched. There are 18 residues in the CDR3. In germline, CDR1 is LGHNA, CDR2 YNFKEQ. The CDR3 is CASSQDLGGRAMVYEQYF. The DNA for the CDR3 is TGTGCCAGCAGCCAAGATCTGGGCGGGAGGGCCATGGTCTACGAGCAGTACTTC.

The chain links TRBV25-1 to TRBJ2-7; 7 nucleotides agree with TRBD1. V shed 3 bases, J shed 3 bases, and the junction held 5 bases outside the gene matches. The length of the CDR3 is 14 residues. Germline CDR1 MGHDK, CDR2 SYGVNS. The CDR3 protein is CASSDTGALYEQYF. In nucleotides, the CDR3 is TGTGCCAGCAGTGATACAGGGGCCCTCTACGAGCAGTACTTC.

This chain connects TRBV9 to TRBJ1-6; 10 bases fit TRBD1. V lost 3 bases to trimming and J lost 10 bases; unmatched junction nucleotides: 4. The CDR3 totals 14 residues. In germline, CDR1 is SGDLS, CDR2 YYNGEE. CDR3 DNA sequence: TGTGCCAGCAGCGCGGACAGGGGGGGATCACCCCTCCACTTT. This translates into CASSADRGGSPLHF.

The chain combines TRBV5-1 with TRBJ1-2, with 9 positions matching TRBD1. The V and J ends lost 4 bases and 6 bases, in that order; junction bases with no gene match: 7. This CDR3 region has 14 residues. Germline V lookup: CDR1 SGHRS, CDR2 YFSETQ. CDR3 nucleotide sequence: TGCGCCAGCAGCCCGGACAGGGGAAGGGATGGCTACACCTTC. It codes for CASSPDRGRDGYTF. The whole variable domain, filled in from reference TRBV5-1 and TRBJ1-2, reads KAGVTQTPRYLIKTRGQQVTLSCSPISGHRSVSWYQQTPGQGLQFLFEYFSETQRNKGNFPGRFSGRQFSNSRSEMNVSTLELGDSALYLCASSPDRGRDGYTFGSGTRLTVV.

The chain joins TRBV9 to TRBJ2-1; 8 bases line up with TRBD2. This CDR3 contains 16 residues. Trimming cost V 4 bases and J 4 bases; bases outside gene matches: 10. CDR1 and CDR2 from the germline V gene are SGDLS and YYNGEE. The DNA for the CDR3 is TGTGCCAGCAGCACAGGACTAGCCACAGAATACAATGAGCAGTTCTTC. It specifies CASSTGLATEYNEQFF.

V is TRBV5-6 and J is TRBJ2-3; a possible D gene is TRBD1 (6 bases). Germline V lookup: CDR1 SGHDT, CDR2 YYEEEE. This CDR3 contains 16 residues. The V end was cut by 4 bases, the J end by 0 bases, with 15 bases between. The CDR3 nucleotides are TGTGCCAGCAGCACCACCAGGGGTTCCAGCACAGATACGCAGTATTTT. Translated, it gives CASSTTRGSSTDTQYF.

The CDR3 DNA sequence: TGTGCCAGCAGCCCGCCGGCAGGGGGCGCAGGCTCCTACGAGCAGTACTTC. It translates to CASSPPAGGAGSYEQYF. This chain connects TRBV7-2 to TRBJ2-7; TRBD1 aligns across 8 bases. This CDR3 is built from 17 residues. Looked up from germline, CDR1 is SGHTA and CDR2 is FQGNSA. The ends lost 5 bases at V and 0 bases at J; junction bases unmatched: 12.